The 17 T cell receptor beta chains below all came from one sample that was sequenced in a study of cytomegalovirus exposure and HLA in healthy donors. The study ran its PCR with 60 Vbeta and 13 Jbeta primers. Repertoires were generated with immunoSEQ multiplex PCR, while TCRdb's copy carries only in-frame clones and drops some. The table lists some 140,000 clones, roughly 70% of them singletons. Sample: PBMCs. All receptors come from a man under 40 in good health and CMV-seronegative.

The chain uses TRBV29-1 and TRBJ1-2; 8 nucleotides match TRBD1. The germline V gene encodes CDR1 SQVTM and CDR2 ANQGSEA. V was clipped by 4 bases and J by 1 base; unmatched bases: 2. The CDR3 consists of 13 residues. The CDR3: CSVGQGNNYGYTF. The CDR3 DNA reads TGCAGCGTTGGACAGGGGAATAACTATGGCTACACCTTC.

The chain links TRBV18 to TRBJ2-1; maybe TRBD2 (6 bases). CDR1 KGHSH and CDR2 LQKENI come from the germline V gene. Trimming cost V 3 bases and J 3 bases, with 6 bases left between them. This CDR3 has 13 amino acids. The CDR3 is CASSPRGYNEQFF. DNA for the CDR3: TGTGCCAGCTCACCGCGGGGCTACAATGAGCAGTTCTTC.

The genes are TRBV4-1 and TRBJ1-2, with D perhaps TRBD1 (6 bases). Germline CDR1 and CDR2: MGHRA and YSYEKL. Trimming stripped 0 bases from V and 0 bases from J, with 11 bases between. The CDR3 extends over 16 amino acids. The CDR3 DNA is TGCGCCAGCAGCCAAGACGCAGGGGCGGCTAACTATGGCTACACCTTC. Its translation: CASSQDAGAANYGYTF.

The chain couples TRBV4-3 to TRBJ1-2, with unresolved D. Per germline, CDR1 LGHNA and CDR2 YSLEER. This CDR3 spans 13 amino acids. V gave up 1 base and J gave up 5 bases, with 8 bases separating them. The CDR3, as DNA: TGCGCCAGCAGCCAAGTAGCCGGGTATGGCTACACCTTC. As protein: CASSQVAGYGYTF.

The V gene is TRBV27, the J gene TRBJ2-5; 12 bases line up with TRBD2. Germline V gene sequence: CDR1 MNHEY, CDR2 SMNVEV (reference sequence). With V trimmed by 6 bases and J by 4 bases, 3 bases remained unmatched. The CDR3 spans 14 residues. CDR3 protein: CASRRLAGVETQYF. CDR3 sequence (DNA): TGTGCCAGCAGAAGACTAGCGGGAGTAGAGACCCAGTACTTC.

The V call is TRBV7-3, the J call TRBJ2-3; TRBD2 matches at 10 bases. The trim removed 5 bases at V and 3 bases at J, leaving 5 bases unmatched. The CDR3 contains 15 residues. Germline V gene sequence: CDR1 SGHTA, CDR2 FQGTGA. This chain's CDR3 is CASSAGTSETDTQYF. The CDR3 coding sequence is TGTGCCAGCAGCGCAGGGACTAGCGAGACAGATACGCAGTATTTT. Full variable domain (rest looked up from reference TRBV7-3 and TRBJ2-3): GAGVSQTPSNKVTEKGKYVELRCDPISGHTALYWYRQSLGQGPEFLIYFQGTGAADDSGLPNDRFFAVRPEGSVSTLKIQRTERGDSAVYLCASSAGTSETDTQYFGPGTRLTVL.

J is TRBJ2-3 and V is TRBV25-1; 7 bases are a match to TRBD2. The CDR3 contains 16 residues. Germline CDR1 reads MGHDK; CDR2 reads SYGVNS. Unmatched junction bases numbered 8, after V lost 4 bases and J lost 1 base. CDR3 nucleotide sequence: TGTGCCAGCAGTGGAGATGAGCGGGGCGGCACAGATACGCAGTATTTT. It is translated as CASSGDERGGTDTQYF.

This chain connects TRBV7-8 to TRBJ2-7; D is uncertain. This CDR3 is built from 15 residues. Trimming took off 3 bases at V and 3 bases at J, with 15 bases between the two ends. Per the germline V gene, CDR1 is SGHVS and CDR2 is FQNEAQ. CDR3 coding DNA: TGTGCCAGCAGCTTGGAGATAGGCGGCGGCTACGAGCAGTACTTC. Amino acid sequence: CASSLEIGGGYEQYF.

The chain joins TRBV25-1 to TRBJ2-7, with D perhaps TRBD2 (5 bases). The CDR3 spans 12 residues. Trimming stripped 2 bases from V and 7 bases from J, with 9 bases between. Per the germline V gene, CDR1 is MGHDK and CDR2 is SYGVNS. The CDR3 nucleotides read TGTGCCAGCAGTGAACACGGGAAGGAGCAGTACTTC. Translating gives CASSEHGKEQYF.

The J gene is TRBJ2-7, the V gene TRBV4-3, with TRBD2 matching over 7 bases. Germline CDR1 and CDR2: LGHNA and YSLEER. CDR3 length: 16 residues. The V segment lost 1 base and the J segment 4 bases; nucleotides outside the gene matches: 10. The CDR3 region is CASSQALIGEGYEQYF. In DNA, the CDR3 is TGCGCCAGCAGCCAAGCCCTTATAGGGGAGGGTTACGAGCAGTACTTC.

This clone came up a few times. This sequence joins TRBV27 and TRBJ2-2; 9 bases line up with TRBD1. The germline V gene has CDR1 MNHEY and CDR2 SMNVEV (reference sequence). V lost 8 bases and J lost 5; bases outside the gene matches: 6. The CDR3 runs to 14 residues. CDR3 protein: CASATGGWTGELFF. DNA of the CDR3: TGTGCCAGCGCGACAGGGGGGTGGACCGGGGAGCTGTTTTTT.

The V gene is TRBV2, the J gene TRBJ2-7; 14 nucleotides align to TRBD2. The germline V gene has CDR1 SNHLY and CDR2 FYNNEI. The CDR3 runs to 15 residues. The V and J ends lost 3 bases and 6 bases, in that order; junction bases with no gene match: 4. CDR3 DNA sequence: TGTGCCAGCAGTGAGGGACTAGCGGGAGTAAGCGAGCAGTACTTC. Its protein product is CASSEGLAGVSEQYF.

The genes are TRBV5-1 and TRBJ2-1; 12 bases map to TRBD2. The CDR3 has 17 amino acids. V dropped 0 bases and J dropped 8; count of bases not matched to a gene: 9. CDR1 is SGHRS, CDR2 YFSETQ, per germline. CDR3 DNA: TGCGCCAGCAGCTTGGCTCCTCCTAGCGGGGGGGCCTATGAGCAGTTCTTC. Translating it yields CASSLAPPSGGAYEQFF.

This clone was detected only a few times. The V call is TRBV11-2, the J call TRBJ2-7; 8 bases match TRBD2. CDR3 length: 15 residues. V shed 5 bases, J shed 1 base, and the junction held 7 bases outside the gene matches. CDR1 and CDR2 (germline): SGHAT, FQNNGV. CDR3 residues: CASSPSLAESYEQYF. The CDR3 DNA sequence: TGTGCCAGCAGCCCATCACTAGCGGAATCCTACGAGCAGTACTTC.

The rearrangement links TRBV4-2 to TRBJ2-1; 7 nucleotides line up with TRBD1. The germline gives CDR1 LGHNA, CDR2 YNFKEQ. Trimming at V came to 0 bases and at J to 6 bases, leaving 8 bases not matched to a gene. This CDR3 contains 16 residues. CDR3 bases: TGTGCCAGCAGCCAAGATCTGCCCAGGGGGTCCAATGAGCAGTTCTTC. Translating it yields CASSQDLPRGSNEQFF.

The chain couples TRBV19 to TRBJ1-1; possibly TRBD1 for D (6 bases). With 6 bases removed from V and 5 bases from J, the gap between germline ends came to 13 bases. The CDR3 has 13 residues. CDR1 and CDR2 (germline): LNHDA, SQIVND (reference sequence). CDR3 DNA: TGTGCCAGTAGAGGGGGATTCGGGACTGAAGCTTTCTTT. Its protein product is CASRGGFGTEAFF.

The chain carries TRBV9 and TRBJ2-7, with D tentatively TRBD2 (6 bases). V gave up 6 bases and J gave up 3 bases, with 16 bases separating them. Germline CDR1 reads SGDLS; CDR2 reads YYNGEE. The CDR3 length is 14 residues. The CDR3 region has the DNA TGTGCCAGCAACAACGGGAGCCCCAACTACGAGCAGTACTTC. Its translation is CASNNGSPNYEQYF.